This T cell receptor beta chain came from a study of blood T cell repertoires in COVID-19. Study-level background: Spain, Italy and the United States supplied samples that represented acute and convalescent COVID-19.

In the source study's methods: Amplification from reference gene primers served as the basis for estimated nucleated cell counts. Sequenced by immunoSEQ multiplex PCR; TCRdb stores in-frame clones only, minus some. V, J and clone size were drawn from that table, and D and trimming were deduced from the DNA. The sample yields 200,000 to 250,000 clones, 70% to 85% seen once. The CDR3 consists of 16 residues. Trimming stripped 7 bases from V and 1 base from J, with 16 bases between. Germline V CDR1 and CDR2: LNHDA, SQIVND (reference sequence). The clonotype originates from an elderly man with acute or convalescent COVID-19. The sequencing sample was made of peripheral blood. This rearrangement joins TRBV19 to TRBJ2-2; a weak D match, TRBD2 (6 bases). The CDR3 DNA reads TGTGCCAGTAAGCCGGGGACTGCCAAGAACACCGGGGAGCTGTTTTTT. Protein sequence: CASKPGTAKNTGELFF.